This T cell receptor beta chain was recovered during a study of naive and memory T cell subsets. This clonotype occurred many times. Its antigen remains unidentified. The trim removed 6 bases at V and 2 bases at J, leaving 8 bases unmatched. CDR1 is MNHNY, CDR2 SVGAGI, per germline (reference sequence). The CDR3 has 15 residues. General study points: The RNA method is potentially sensitive to activation and differentiation changes.

Ligated cDNA underwent four rounds of PCR with nested alpha and beta constant region primers and SP2. For blood and skin samples, reverse transcription used TCR alpha and beta constant primers. TCRdb redid the calling of the 5' RACE reads with MiXCR, one entry per CDR3 protein. This table holds more than 55,000 distinct CDR3 sequences, 7.6% found once. TCR cDNA received a 3' ligated oligonucleotide that carried a UMI. Unsorted total RNA, about 1 to 1000 ng, was DNase treated before reverse transcription. The chain is built from TRBV6-6 and TRBJ1-2; 8 nucleotides line up with TRBD1. The sequence came from a female donor in good health. The CDR3 DNA follows: TGTGCCAGCAGGCGACAGGGGATCGAAAACTATGGCTACACCTTC. Translation: CASRRQGIENYGYTF.